Below, 30 T cell receptor beta chains from the same sample are listed, as sequenced in a study of blood T cell repertoires in COVID-19. Using immunoSEQ multiplex PCR, the repertoire was profiled, and TCRdb retains in-frame clones only, with some absent. The table shows roughly 570,000 clones, with about 89% occurring only once. Specimen: peripheral blood. The source of these receptors is a woman in her forties or fifties with COVID-19, enrolled during active disease.

The V and J genes are TRBV7-2 and TRBJ1-3; 7 nucleotides line up with TRBD1. Unmatched junction bases numbered 1, after V lost 0 bases and J lost 2 bases. This CDR3 contains 15 residues. The germline V gene has CDR1 SGHTA and CDR2 FQGNSA. This CDR3 is CASSLATGPGNTIYF. In DNA, the CDR3 is TGTGCCAGCAGCTTAGCGACAGGGCCTGGAAACACCATATATTTT.

The chain joins TRBV2 to TRBJ2-1; 7 bases are a match to TRBD1. J lost 14 bases, V lost 3 bases, and 10 bases had no gene match. CDR1 and CDR2 (germline): SNHLY, FYNNEI. CDR3 length: 13 amino acids. The CDR3: CASSEEYRDRKFF. In DNA form, the CDR3 reads TGTGCCAGCAGTGAGGAATACCGGGACAGAAAGTTCTTC.

The chain couples TRBV4-1 to TRBJ1-1, with 9 bases matching TRBD1. This CDR3 is built from 15 residues. Germline values: CDR1 MGHRA, CDR2 YSYEKL. Trimming removed 2 bases from V and 6 bases from J; junction bases left unmatched: 7. In DNA form, the CDR3 reads TGCGCCAGCAGCCAAACATCCGGGACAGGGTCTGAAGCTTTCTTT. Translating gives CASSQTSGTGSEAFF.

Comments on this clone: The junction shows a germline mismatch at one end, possibly a read error. The V gene is TRBV5-4, the J gene TRBJ1-1; 7 nucleotides align to TRBD1. Germline V lookup: CDR1 SGHNT, CDR2 YYREEE (reference sequence). The CDR3 sequence is 16 residues long. DNA of the CDR3: TGTGCCAGCAGCTTACAATATCCGACAGGGAACGCTGAAGCTTTCTTT. Translated, it gives CASSLQYPTGNAEAFF.

The sample holds one count of this clone. V usage is TRBV27 and J usage is TRBJ2-7; 9 bases are a match to TRBD1. Germline V gene data show CDR1 as MNHEY and CDR2 as SMNVEV (reference sequence). The trim removed 5 bases at V and 6 bases at J, leaving 2 bases unmatched. The CDR3 covers 12 residues. Here the CDR3 DNA reads TGTGCCAGCAGTACAGGGGGCGGCGAGCAGTACTTC. Translating gives CASSTGGGEQYF.

This chain uses TRBV9 with TRBJ1-2; maybe TRBD1 (6 bases). The germline V and J ends were trimmed by 3 bases and 7 bases, with 16 bases remaining between them. This CDR3 has 14 amino acids. Germline V lookup: CDR1 SGDLS, CDR2 YYNGEE. CDR3: CASSALLEGGGYTF. The CDR3 nucleotides are TGTGCCAGCAGCGCGCTCCTAGAAGGGGGTGGCTACACCTTC.

This clone was seen just once. The genes are TRBV19 and TRBJ1-1, with D tentatively TRBD1 (6 bases). V shed 6 bases and J shed 10 bases, with 15 bases lying between them. The CDR3 length is 12 residues. Germline V lookup: CDR1 LNHDA, CDR2 SQIVND (reference sequence). The CDR3 sequence is CASRDSESVAFF. The CDR3, as DNA: TGTGCCAGTAGGGACAGCGAATCGGTAGCTTTCTTT.

The rearrangement uses TRBV7-9 and TRBJ2-7; 7 nucleotides line up with TRBD2. The CDR3 has 14 residues. Trimming removed 2 bases from V and 6 bases from J; junction bases left unmatched: 7. Germline assignment: CDR1 SEHNR and CDR2 FQNEAQ (reference sequence). The DNA of the CDR3 is TGTGCCAGCAGCTTATTCGGGGGGTCGGTCGAGCAGTACTTC. Translated, it gives CASSLFGGSVEQYF.

The rearrangement uses TRBV10-2 and TRBJ1-6; TRBD1 aligns across 9 bases. The germline CDR1 and CDR2 sequences are WSHSY and SAAADI. The CDR3 sequence is 15 residues long. V trimming: 10 bases; J trimming: 7 bases; junction bases outside the gene matches: 11. CDR3 nucleotides: TGCGCCACCGGGGGGAGCGGGACAGGGAATTCACCCCTCCACTTT. Translating it yields CATGGSGTGNSPLHF.

The chain uses TRBV29-1 and TRBJ2-2, with D possibly matching TRBD1 (6 bases). CDR3 length: 13 residues. Germline V gene sequence: CDR1 SQVTM, CDR2 ANQGSEA. V lost 3 bases and J 4 bases, leaving 9 bases between the germline ends. The CDR3 sequence: CSVDQDSTGELFF. The CDR3 DNA reads as TGCAGCGTTGATCAGGACAGCACCGGGGAGCTGTTTTTT.

The V and J genes are TRBV2 and TRBJ2-2; a weak D match, TRBD1 (6 bases). V was shortened by 7 bases and J by 0 bases, with 12 bases between the two germline ends. The length of the CDR3 is 15 residues. Per the germline V gene, CDR1 is SNHLY and CDR2 is FYNNEI. CDR3 residues: CASNEQGTNTGELFF. DNA for the CDR3: TGTGCCAGCAACGAACAGGGTACGAACACCGGGGAGCTGTTTTTT.

This chain joins TRBV6-6 and TRBJ1-3; weak D call: TRBD1 (6 bases). V was pared by 7 bases and J by 7 bases, with 11 bases between. CDR1 and CDR2 (germline): MNHNY, SVGAGI (reference sequence). CDR3 length equals 12 residues. The CDR3 is CASTQGMNTIYF. In nucleotides, the CDR3 is TGTGCCAGCACCCAGGGGATGAACACCATATATTTT.

V and J are TRBV25-1 and TRBJ1-2; D not resolved. Germline V gene lookup returns CDR1 MGHDK and CDR2 SYGVNS. This CDR3 is 14 amino acids long. V was cut by 1 base and J by 6 bases, with 12 bases left in between. The CDR3 protein is CASSESGGNHGYTF. The CDR3 DNA follows: TGTGCCAGCAGTGAATCGGGAGGGAATCATGGCTACACCTTC.

The chain couples TRBV12-5 to TRBJ1-5; TRBD1 is a possible D gene (5 bases). Trimming stripped 0 bases from V and 0 bases from J, with 12 bases between. Germline V gene lookup returns CDR1 LGHNT and CDR2 FRNRAP. The CDR3 consists of 17 residues. The CDR3 DNA follows: TGTGCTAGTGGTTTGGTACGGGAGGGGTATAGCAATCAGCCCCAGCATTTT. It is translated as CASGLVREGYSNQPQHF.

The chain combines TRBV9 with TRBJ2-7; D is unclear. The CDR3 runs 13 residues. The V end lost 0 bases, the J end lost 3 bases, and 7 bases lay between the germline ends. CDR1 and CDR2 (germline): SGDLS, YYNGEE. CDR3 DNA: TGTGCCAGCAGCGTAGGACACCACTACGAGCAGTACTTC. This encodes CASSVGHHYEQYF.

The gene calls are TRBV2 and TRBJ2-7, with a tentative D call TRBD2 (5 bases). In germline, CDR1 is SNHLY, CDR2 FYNNEI. Trimming took 2 bases from V and 3 from J, leaving 11 bases between them. This CDR3 has 14 residues. The CDR3 DNA sequence: TGTGCCAGCAGTGAACTGGTACGGGGCTACGAGCAGTACTTC. Its translation: CASSELVRGYEQYF.

The V call is TRBV27, the J call TRBJ1-1; weak D call: TRBD1 (6 bases). The CDR3 extends over 11 amino acids. Between the trimmed V and J ends, which lost 5 bases and 10 bases, there was a span of 11 bases. Germline CDR1 MNHEY, CDR2 SMNVEV (reference sequence). This CDR3 is CASSGDKGAFF. CDR3 coding DNA: TGTGCCAGCAGTGGGGACAAAGGAGCTTTCTTT.

The chain employs TRBV19 and TRBJ2-7; 7 bases line up with TRBD1. This CDR3 contains 13 residues. Looked up from germline, CDR1 is LNHDA and CDR2 is SQIVND (reference sequence). The junction had 7 bases not matched to a gene; V was cut back by 8 bases and J by 3 bases. The CDR3, as DNA: TGTGCCAGTGAACAGGGGCAATTCTACGAGCAGTACTTC. Encoded protein: CASEQGQFYEQYF. Together with reference TRBV19 and TRBJ2-7, the CDR3 gives the full variable domain: DGGITQSPKYLFRKEGQNVTLSCEQNLNHDAMYWYRQDPGQGLRLIYYSQIVNDFQKGDIAEGYSVSREKKESFPLTVTSAQKNPTAFYLCASEQGQFYEQYFGPGTRLTVT.

V and J are TRBV28 and TRBJ2-1; 7 nucleotides match TRBD1. CDR1 and CDR2 from the germline V gene are MDHEN and SYDVKM. The CDR3 is 14 amino acids. The V segment lost 4 bases and the J segment 10 bases; nucleotides outside the gene matches: 10. CDR3 sequence: CASSSYTGVREQFF. In DNA form, the CDR3 reads TGTGCCAGCAGTTCCTATACAGGGGTTAGGGAGCAGTTCTTC.

The chain has TRBV6-5 and TRBJ1-2; no definite D call. V was cut by 0 bases and J by 5 bases, with 4 bases left in between. CDR3 size: 12 residues. The V gene's germline CDR1 is MNHEY and CDR2 SVGAGI. CDR3 amino acids: CASSYSGYGYTF. DNA of the CDR3: TGTGCCAGCAGTTACTCCGGGTATGGCTACACCTTC.

For this clone: The same CDR3 can be traced to other DNA sequences in this sample. The J gene is TRBJ1-1, the V gene TRBV29-1; the match to TRBD1 covers 7 bases. CDR1 is SQVTM, CDR2 ANQGSEA, per germline. V was pared by 6 bases and J by 1 base, with 5 bases of the junction left unmatched. The CDR3 covers 13 residues. Written as DNA, the CDR3 is TGCAGCGTCGTGACAGGGAGGAACACTGAAGCTTTCTTT. Protein: CSVVTGRNTEAFF. Filled out from reference TRBV29-1 and TRBJ1-1, the complete variable domain reads SAVISQKPSRDICQRGTSLTIQCQVDSQVTMMFWYRQQPGQSLTLIATANQGSEATYESGFVIDKFPISRPNLTFSTLTVSNMSPEDSSIYLCSVVTGRNTEAFFGQGTRLTVV.

V gene TRBV12-5 combines with J gene TRBJ2-7; 8 nucleotides agree with TRBD1. The length of the CDR3 is 12 residues. Germline values: CDR1 LGHNT, CDR2 FRNRAP. The V segment lost 5 bases and the J segment 11 bases; nucleotides outside the gene matches: 8. In DNA form, the CDR3 reads TGTGCTAGTGGTAACCAGGGGGCGACGGAGTACTTC. Its protein is CASGNQGATEYF. Based on the CDR3 plus reference TRBV12-5 and TRBJ2-7, the full variable domain is DARVTQTPRHKVTEMGQEVTMRCQPILGHNTVFWYRQTMMQGLELLAYFRNRAPLDDSGMPKDRFSAEMPDATLATLKIQPSEPRDSAVYFCASGNQGATEYFGPGTRLTVT.

This clone is a singleton in its sample. The chain uses TRBV6-1 and TRBJ2-3, with 8 bases matching TRBD2. Looked up from germline, CDR1 is MNHNS and CDR2 is SASEGT. The V segment lost 2 bases and the J segment 8 bases; nucleotides outside the gene matches: 3. This CDR3 is built from 13 residues. CDR3 nucleotide sequence: TGTGCCAGCAGTGAATCGGCGGGGGGTACGCAGTATTTT. This encodes CASSESAGGTQYF.

The chain couples TRBV3-1 (or the pseudogene TRBV3-2) to TRBJ1-2, with D possibly TRBD1 on 6 matching bases. Germline CDR1 LGHDT, CDR2 YNNKEL (reference sequence). Deletions cut 2 bases from V and 8 bases from J, with 12 bases between. CDR3 size: 13 residues. As DNA, the CDR3 is TGTGCCAGCAGCCAATCGGCAGGGGACGGCTACACCTTC. Translated, it gives CASSQSAGDGYTF.

This chain links TRBV4-1 with TRBJ1-2, with TRBD1 as a possible D gene (5 bases). Germline V gene data show CDR1 as MGHRA and CDR2 as YSYEKL. V gave up 1 base and J gave up 4 bases, with 19 bases separating them. The CDR3 is made up of 17 amino acids. CDR3 residues: CASSQVGGGRRFYGYTF. CDR3 bases: TGCGCCAGCAGCCAAGTAGGCGGGGGTCGCCGCTTCTATGGCTACACCTTC.

The rearrangement uses TRBV30 and TRBJ1-4; D is ambiguous. This CDR3 comprises 15 residues. Germline-derived CDR1 and CDR2 are GTSNPN and SVGIG (reference sequence). V lost 1 base to trimming and J lost 8 bases, with 17 bases between them. CDR3 nucleotides: TGTGCCTGGAGTGACTGGACTGCTCGCGGCGAAAAACTGTTTTTT. It encodes CAWSDWTARGEKLFF.

The chain joins TRBV21-1 to TRBJ2-2; TRBD1, the table's D call, was not compared with the DNA. TRBV21-1 is a listed pseudogene. The CDR3 spans 15 residues. CDR3 residues: CASGLQGSNTGELFF. DNA of the CDR3: TGTGCCAGCGGACTTCAGGGGTCCAACACCGGGGAGCTGTTTTTT.

On this clone itself: Additional DNA sequences in this sample encode the identical CDR3. The CDR3 reads CASSETGNNQPQHF. The CDR3, as DNA: TGTGCCAGCAGCGAGACAGGGAACAATCAGCCCCAGCATTTT. The chain combines TRBV9 with TRBJ1-5, with 7 positions matching TRBD1. The CDR3 runs 14 residues. Germline trimming cut 3 bases from V and 3 bases from J; bases unmatched to any gene: 3. Per germline, CDR1 SGDLS and CDR2 YYNGEE.

This sequence joins TRBV6-5 and TRBJ1-2; TRBD1 is a possible D gene (6 bases). Trimming took 7 bases from V and 1 from J, leaving 16 bases between them. Germline V gene sequence: CDR1 MNHEY, CDR2 SVGAGI. The CDR3 covers 15 residues. CDR3 region: CASNVLGANNYGYTF. The DNA of the CDR3 is TGTGCCAGCAATGTCCTGGGGGCGAATAACTATGGCTACACCTTC.

This chain connects TRBV28 to TRBJ1-2; D unresolved. V lost 6 bases, J lost 4 bases, and 12 bases lay in between. The CDR3 has 13 residues. From germline, CDR1 is MDHEN and CDR2 SYDVKM. As DNA, the CDR3 is TGTGCCAGCAGCTCAATCACTTCCTATGGCTACACCTTC. This translates into CASSSITSYGYTF.